The present entry profiles one TCR beta chain with its context. The specificity of this receptor is unknown. No much larger clonotype is one base removed from it; base qualities were not supplied. This record belongs to a study of CD8+ T cells in alopecia areata (dated by TCRdb to between 2018 and 2020). With regard to the full study: The treated patients, all with moderate-to-severe alopecia areata, were enrolled in an open-label pilot trial of oral tofacitinib given at 5 to 10 mg twice daily. Patients received tofacitinib for 6 to 18 months and were then followed off drug for 6 months to check for delayed response and recurrence. To study T cell clonal expansion in alopecia areata, the researchers applied high-throughput TCRbeta sequencing to both the C3H/HeJ mouse model and human patients. On the human side, TCRbeta sequencing was run on scalp tissue and on sorted CD4+ and CD8+ peripheral blood T cells from healthy controls and from alopecia areata patients with either patchy or totalis/universalis disease. Tofacitinib-treated patients had biopsies at baseline and at 4 and 24 weeks of treatment, with a later scalp biopsy in several patients. Scalp clonality was compared among normal scalp (n=4), patchy alopecia areata scalp (n=8), and alopecia totalis/universalis scalp (n=8). RNA was extracted with the PAXgene miRNA kit for fixed scalp, the miRNeasy kit for PBMCs, and the RNeasy kit for mouse skin. Amplification of TCRbeta CDR3 regions was done by immunoSEQ multiplex PCR using 35 Vbeta forward primers and 13 Jbeta reverse primers. Points the paper makes about the study in general: Shared TCR sequences between patients were less evident than in mice, which may be partly attributable to HLA diversity in the patient population. Resident alphabeta T cells in normal human skin are also sequenced, complicating scalp TCR repertoire analysis, unlike mouse skin dominated by gammadelta T cells. Lesional scalp, especially in alopecia totalis/universalis, showed higher clonality and more expanded CD8+ clones than normal scalp, suggesting antigenic drive.

Measured from the cysteine to the phenylalanine, the CDR3 is 14 residues long. The entry retains the CDR3 DNA only, 42 bases that are in frame from base 1. The germline V gene (reference sequence) gives CDR1 as GTSNPN and CDR2 as SVGIG. Deletion took 2 bases off V and 0 bases off J, with a span of 7 bases between the germline ends. Library method: the immunoSEQ multiplex PCR assay. RNA was extracted from all samples and reverse transcribed into cDNA, which served as template for TCR sequencing. SuperScript III was used to make first-strand cDNA, primed with a 2:1 mix of oligo-dT and random hexamers. A synthetic immune receptor repertoire was used to gauge amplification bias, and whatever bias remained was removed computationally. Per the original workflow: After raw reads were preprocessed to remove errors, the CDR3 was defined following IMGT conventions as running from the conserved cysteine to phenylalanine. To get clonality, Shannon entropy was normalized by log2 of the number of productive unique TCRs and the result was subtracted from 1. Whether each scalp clone was CD4 or CD8 was inferred by checking scalp TCRbeta sequences against the CD4 and CD8 repertoires from sorted blood. TCRdb re-hosts the immuneACCESS table, in-frame sequences only. Its copies lack some clones; in the studies checked, an unresolved V gene accounts for under half of them, and the cause for the rest is not known. V, J and clone size derive from that table, while D and trimming were established from the DNA sequence. In this sample the table shows more than 90,000 clones, roughly two fifths of which occur a single time. The ten largest account for approximately 2.8% of the sample.

Peripheral blood and lesional scalp punch biopsies were obtained from patients with alopecia areata. PBMCs were separated by density centrifugation and stained for CD3, CD4 and CD8, after which CD4+ and CD8+ T cells were sorted on a FACSAria. Sequenced input: CD4+ T cells sorted from blood. This TCR came from a human donor with alopecia areata. The sequence is built from TRBV30 and TRBJ2-2, with an unclear D gene assignment. The nucleotides are TGTGCCTGGAGTCGCGGAACGAACACCGGGGAGCTGTTTTTT. This is translated as CAWSRGTNTGELFF.